Presented here are 11 T cell receptor beta chains from one specimen sequenced in a study of T cells in Graves' hyperthyroidism and ophthalmopathy (dated by TCRdb to between 2018 and 2021). The library was prepared using multiplex PCR. Reads for this sample came from an Illumina HiSeq 2000. TCR beta CDR3 regions were amplified from RNA transcripts. For the first round of RT-PCR on the TCR CDR3, the HTBI primer set was used together with the Qiagen OneStep RT-PCR kit. Using fastp at Q25 and MiXCR, TCRdb reprocessed the public reads and kept productive beta chains. All rows with the same CDR3 protein become a single entry with the most common DNA and genes. Counted in this sample were about 300,000 distinct CDR3 sequences; around 19% of them appeared once. The biggest ten clones account for about 40% of the sample. The sample consisted of blood. The origin of the receptors is a man in his fifties with Graves' ophthalmopathy.

This clonotype was observed at least ten times. J is TRBJ1-4 and V is TRBV2, with D possibly being TRBD1 (6 bases). The CDR3 sequence is 13 residues long. V was clipped by 3 bases and J by 7 bases, with 9 bases between them. Germline V CDR1 and CDR2: SNHLY, FYNNEI. The CDR3 here is CASSDRGGEKLFF. Here the CDR3 DNA reads TGTGCCAGCAGTGACAGGGGAGGTGAAAAACTGTTTTTT.

The rearrangement uses TRBV29-1 and TRBJ2-2; D gene unclear. This CDR3 spans 12 amino acids. Germline values: CDR1 SQVTM, CDR2 ANQGSEA. V dropped 6 bases and J dropped 6 bases, with 11 bases sitting between them. CDR3 protein: CSVSVVPGELFF. As DNA, the CDR3 is TGCAGCGTCTCGGTGGTTCCCGGGGAGCTGTTTTTT.

This clonotype was recorded at least ten times. This chain uses TRBV7-8 with TRBJ2-3; 11 bases map to TRBD2. The CDR3 has 16 residues. Germline CDR1 and CDR2: SGHVS and FQNEAQ. The trim removed 4 bases at V and 4 bases at J, leaving 7 bases unmatched. CDR3 sequence: CASSSLPGLAADTQYF. The CDR3 region has the DNA TGTGCCAGCAGCTCCCTACCGGGACTAGCGGCAGATACGCAGTATTTT.

This clonotype was detected only a few times. The V call is TRBV7-9, the J call TRBJ1-5; D unclear. The germline V gene has CDR1 SEHNR and CDR2 FQNEAQ (reference sequence). The CDR3 loop spans 12 amino acids. The V and J ends lost 5 bases and 1 base respectively, with 3 bases between them. CDR3 in amino acids: CASSESNQPQHF. The CDR3 DNA reads TGTGCCAGCAGCGAAAGCAATCAGCCCCAGCATTTT.

In its sample, this clonotype was seen a few times. The J gene is TRBJ1-3, the V gene TRBV28, with no clear D. The germline gives CDR1 MDHEN, CDR2 SYDVKM. Trimming removed 7 bases at V and 1 base at J, with 11 bases between. CDR3 length equals 14 residues. CDR3 in DNA: TGTGCCAGCACCGAACCCGGGTCTGGAAACACCATATATTTT. Residues: CASTEPGSGNTIYF.

This clonotype was seen at least ten times. This rearrangement joins TRBV28 to TRBJ1-2; TRBD1 matches 7 bases. V was pared by 2 bases and J by 4 bases, with 4 bases of the junction left unmatched. The CDR3 covers 14 residues. CDR1 MDHEN and CDR2 SYDVKM come from the germline V gene. CDR3 bases: TGTGCCAGCAGTTTACCTCAGGGGGGCTATGGCTACACCTTC. Its protein product is CASSLPQGGYGYTF.

In this sample, this clonotype turned up many times. V usage is TRBV13 and J usage is TRBJ2-7; 7 bases align to TRBD1. The ends lost 4 bases at V and 3 bases at J; junction bases unmatched: 6. The CDR3 extends over 14 amino acids. Germline V gene sequence: CDR1 PRHDT, CDR2 FYEKMQ (reference sequence). For the CDR3, the DNA is TGTGCCAGCAGCTACGGACAGGTCTTCTACGAGCAGTACTTC. Translated: CASSYGQVFYEQYF.

This clonotype was counted a few times. The rearrangement uses TRBV27 and TRBJ1-3, with D perhaps matching TRBD1 (5 bases). The germline V gene has CDR1 MNHEY and CDR2 SMNVEV (reference sequence). V was clipped by 5 bases and J by 4 bases, with 12 bases between them. The CDR3 totals 14 residues. In DNA, the CDR3 is TGTGCCAGCAGTCCCCGGAACAGGGGAAACACCATATATTTT. Translating gives CASSPRNRGNTIYF.

This clonotype was recorded at least ten times. This chain links TRBV7-8 with TRBJ2-3; possible D gene TRBD1, 6 bases. Germline assignment: CDR1 SGHVS and CDR2 FQNEAQ. V lost 2 bases and J lost 2, with 11 bases in between. The CDR3 has 15 amino acids. CDR3 residues: CASSLRQDITDTQYF. The CDR3 DNA sequence: TGTGCCAGCAGCTTACGACAGGACATCACAGATACGCAGTATTTT.

This clonotype was detected many times. V and J are TRBV2 and TRBJ2-3; 9 bases align to TRBD1. The CDR3 sequence is 15 residues long. Germline V gene sequence: CDR1 SNHLY, CDR2 FYNNEI. V trimming: 5 bases; J trimming: 2 bases; junction bases outside the gene matches: 5. The CDR3 is CASSRDRVTTDTQYF. DNA for the CDR3: TGTGCCAGCAGTAGGGACAGGGTGACCACAGATACGCAGTATTTT. Filled out from reference TRBV2 and TRBJ2-3, the complete variable domain reads EPEVTQTPSHQVTQMGQEVILRCVPISNHLYFYWYRQILGQKVEFLVSFYNNEISEKSEIFDDQFSVERPDGSNFTLKIRSTKLEDSAMYFCASSRDRVTTDTQYFGPGTRLTVL.

This clonotype appeared many times. The chain employs TRBV27 and TRBJ1-1; D possibly corresponds to TRBD1 (6 bases). V lost 5 bases and J 3 bases, leaving 10 bases between the germline ends. This CDR3 has 13 amino acids. Germline assignment: CDR1 MNHEY and CDR2 SMNVEV (reference sequence). The CDR3 DNA is TGTGCCAGCAGTGCCGCAGGGGACACTGAAGCTTTCTTT. Encoded protein: CASSAAGDTEAFF.